This entry lists 4 T cell receptor beta chains sequenced from one sample in a study of CXCR3-negative and CXCR3-positive naive CD8 T cells (dated by TCRdb to between 2018 and 2020). Reads for this sample came from a NextSeq 550. The Human TCR Profiling Kit (MiLaboratory) was used to make UMI-labeled 5' RACE TRB cDNA libraries. With the reads reprocessed by TCRdb, a single entry stands for each CDR3 protein sequence and no DNA is reported. Per the sample table, the count is 65,000 to 85,000 distinct CDR3 sequences. The ten largest clones represent about 1.5% of the sample. The sample comprised naive CXCR3- CD8+ T cells from blood. This specimen's cell subset or site label, per the study, means: CD45RO-CCR7+CD27+CD95- naive CD8+ T cells lacking CXCR3 (TNR3-). These receptors all stem from a human donor in good health. Some clones in this sample may be carry-over from other donors' samples.

The rearrangement joins TRBV5-1 to TRBJ1-6. Germline lookup yields CDR1 SGHRS and CDR2 YFSETQ. There are 17 residues in the CDR3. The CDR3 sequence is CASSSTLLGSYNSPLHF.

V usage is TRBV7-9 and J usage is TRBJ1-1; TCRdb calls TRBD1, which cannot be checked without DNA. CDR3 size: 13 residues. Germline V lookup: CDR1 SEHNR, CDR2 FQNEAQ (reference sequence). The CDR3 loop reads CAGSGQGYTEAFF.

This chain connects TRBV6-5 to TRBJ1-1; TCRdb picks TRBD1, but there is no DNA to check that call. Germline values: CDR1 MNHEY, CDR2 SVGAGI. The CDR3 length is 15 residues. CDR3 sequence: CASSYSKQGGTEAFF.

J is TRBJ2-7 and V is TRBV27; no DNA is available, so the TRBD1 call from TCRdb remains unchecked. CDR3 length: 14 residues. The V gene's germline CDR1 is MNHEY and CDR2 SMNVEV (reference sequence). CDR3 residues: CASRPGTELYEQYF.